The 2 T cell receptor beta chains below were found in one sample sequenced in a study of blood T cell repertoires in COVID-19. Clones were read by immunoSEQ multiplex PCR, and TCRdb kept only the in-frame ones, dropping some. The sample consists of just under 350,000 clones, around 83% of them appearing once. Sequences were obtained from peripheral blood. These TCRs come from a man under 40 with active or convalescent COVID-19.

The chain couples TRBV2 to TRBJ2-1, with TRBD2 matching 8 bases. The CDR3 contains 13 residues. CDR1 and CDR2 from the germline V gene are SNHLY and FYNNEI. The V segment lost 8 bases and the J segment 4 bases; nucleotides outside the gene matches: 4. The CDR3 region is CASREGSYNEQFF. The CDR3 nucleotides read TGTGCCAGCCGGGAGGGCTCATACAATGAGCAGTTCTTC.

This clone was counted only a few times. V usage is TRBV4-1 and J usage is TRBJ1-2; D possibly corresponds to TRBD1 (6 bases). CDR1 is MGHRA, CDR2 YSYEKL, per germline. V lost 0 bases and J lost 6, with 14 bases in between. The CDR3 loop spans 15 amino acids. CDR3 DNA: TGCGCCAGCAGCCAAGAAGGCTTTAAGGGGGATGGCTACACCTTC. It encodes CASSQEGFKGDGYTF.